Following are 13 T cell receptor beta chains from one sample sequenced in a study of Ad26.COV2.S vaccination and SARS-CoV-2 variants. Treatment denoted: over 15 received Ad26.COV2.S at low or high dose, single or two shots; about 5 received placebo; per-sample allocation not given. At day 63 after the first vaccine or placebo injection, samples were drawn. The assay was immunoSEQ multiplex PCR, and TCRdb's table has in-frame clones only and misses some. Here the sample spans fewer than 500,000 clones, roughly 87% being singletons. The sequencing used peripheral blood, collected in a trial of Ad26.COV2.S vaccine versus placebo. Receptors were obtained from a person between 18 and 59 years old who received the Ad26.COV2.S COVID-19 vaccine or a placebo.

The CDR3 here is CASSAQGANYGYTF. CDR3 nucleotides: TGTGCCAGCAGCGCACAGGGAGCTAACTATGGCTACACCTTC. The chain combines TRBV4-2 with TRBJ1-2; a possible D gene is TRBD1 (6 bases). V lost 5 bases and J lost 0, with 10 bases in between. Germline V CDR1 and CDR2: LGHNA, YNFKEQ. The CDR3 runs to 14 residues.

The chain carries TRBV27 and TRBJ1-6; D not certain. The germline V gene has CDR1 MNHEY and CDR2 SMNVEV (reference sequence). CDR3 length: 14 residues. Trimming took off 6 bases at V and 0 bases at J, with 6 bases between the two ends. The chain's CDR3 is CASSMSSYNSPLHF. The DNA of the CDR3 is TGTGCCAGCAGCATGAGCTCCTATAATTCACCCCTCCACTTT.

This clone showed up just once. This rearrangement joins TRBV20-1 to TRBJ1-2; no clear D gene. The germline V and J ends were trimmed by 7 bases and 4 bases, with 10 bases remaining between them. Germline values: CDR1 DFQATT, CDR2 SNEGSKA (reference sequence). The CDR3 loop spans 11 amino acids. The CDR3 nucleotides are TGCAGTGTCCACATAAGCTATGGCTACACCTTC. It translates to CSVHISYGYTF.

The CDR3 DNA is TGTGCCAGTAGTATCCAAAAGACTAGGCGGGAGACCCAGTACTTC. Translation: CASSIQKTRRETQYF. V and J are TRBV19 and TRBJ2-5; a possible D gene is TRBD2 (6 bases). V lost 3 bases to trimming and J lost 5 bases, with 16 bases between them. The CDR3 extends over 15 amino acids. Germline V CDR1 and CDR2: LNHDA, SQIVND (reference sequence).

This clone was picked up one time. V usage is TRBV7-9 and J usage is TRBJ2-1; TRBD2 aligns across 7 bases. J lost 0 bases, V lost 0 bases, and 5 bases had no gene match. The CDR3 is 17 amino acids. Germline CDR1 and CDR2: SEHNR and FQNEAQ (reference sequence). In nucleotides, the CDR3 is TGTGCCAGCAGCTTAGCATACGCGGGGGACTCCTACAATGAGCAGTTCTTC. Translation: CASSLAYAGDSYNEQFF.

The chain uses TRBV7-9 and TRBJ2-5; 12 nucleotides match TRBD2. Trimming took 5 bases from V and 3 from J; bases not matched to a gene: 7. The CDR3 runs to 16 residues. Germline values: CDR1 SEHNR, CDR2 FQNEAQ (reference sequence). The CDR3 loop is CASSPGTSGYEETQYF. The CDR3 bases are TGTGCCAGCAGCCCCGGGACTAGCGGGTACGAAGAGACCCAGTACTTC.

V is TRBV5-1 and J is TRBJ2-7; D might be TRBD1 or TRBD2, each matching 5 bases. V was pared by 0 bases and J by 2 bases, with 18 bases between. This CDR3 is built from 17 residues. Looked up from germline, CDR1 is SGHRS and CDR2 is YFSETQ. CDR3 sequence: CASSLALWGMGPYEQYF. The CDR3 bases are TGCGCCAGCAGCTTGGCCCTTTGGGGGATGGGCCCCTACGAGCAGTACTTC. The full variable domain, its missing parts supplied by reference TRBV5-1 and TRBJ2-7, is KAGVTQTPRYLIKTRGQQVTLSCSPISGHRSVSWYQQTPGQGLQFLFEYFSETQRNKGNFPGRFSGRQFSNSRSEMNVSTLELGDSALYLCASSLALWGMGPYEQYFGPGTRLTVT.

This clone was seen a single time. The genes are TRBV7-3 and TRBJ2-1; D is perhaps TRBD2 (5 bases). Trimming shortened V by 4 bases and J by 2 bases, and 12 bases separated the two germline ends. This CDR3 comprises 15 residues. Germline V gene lookup returns CDR1 SGHTA and CDR2 FQGTGA. CDR3 DNA sequence: TGTGCCAGCAGCTCTTCGCCGGGAACCTACAATGAGCAGTTCTTC. It yields the protein CASSSSPGTYNEQFF.

J is TRBJ2-3 and V is TRBV7-9; 11 nucleotides line up with TRBD2. The ends lost 2 bases at V and 4 bases at J; junction bases unmatched: 8. This CDR3 is built from 17 residues. Germline V CDR1 and CDR2: SEHNR, FQNEAQ (reference sequence). The CDR3 loop is CASSLSRLAGWPDTQYF. The DNA for the CDR3 is TGTGCCAGCAGCTTATCCAGACTAGCGGGGTGGCCAGATACGCAGTATTTT.

This clone was picked up one time. This chain joins TRBV10-3 and TRBJ1-2, with a weak D call TRBD1 (5 bases). Germline lookup yields CDR1 ENHRY and CDR2 SYGVKD. The CDR3 covers 15 residues. The germline V and J ends were trimmed by 1 base and 6 bases, with 15 bases remaining between them. This CDR3 is CAISELVGVTNGYTF. DNA of the CDR3: TGTGCCATCAGTGAGTTAGTGGGGGTAACCAATGGCTACACCTTC.

The V call is TRBV5-6, the J call TRBJ2-7; 10 positions agree with TRBD1. CDR1 and CDR2 from the germline V gene are SGHDT and YYEEEE. CDR3 size: 16 residues. The V and J ends lost 4 bases and 3 bases, in that order; junction bases with no gene match: 10. The CDR3 loop reads CASSPDPGQGIYEQYF. CDR3 nucleotides: TGTGCCAGCAGCCCGGACCCGGGACAGGGGATCTACGAGCAGTACTTC.

J is TRBJ2-5 and V is TRBV5-6; D unresolved. The CDR3 has 14 residues. Trimming shortened V by 1 base and J by 7 bases, and 14 bases separated the two germline ends. The V gene's germline CDR1 is SGHDT and CDR2 YYEEEE. This CDR3 is CASSLWWVGGTQYF. DNA for the CDR3: TGTGCCAGCAGCTTGTGGTGGGTTGGCGGGACCCAGTACTTC. Filled out from reference TRBV5-6 and TRBJ2-5, the complete variable domain reads DAGVTQSPTHLIKTRGQQVTLRCSPKSGHDTVSWYQQALGQGPQFIFQYYEEEERQRGNFPDRFSGHQFPNYSSELNVNALLLGDSALYLCASSLWWVGGTQYFGPGTRLLVL.

The chain recombines TRBV5-4 with TRBJ2-5; D uncertain. The germline V gene has CDR1 SGHNT and CDR2 YYREEE (reference sequence). Trimming cost V 0 bases and J 3 bases, with 9 bases left between them. The CDR3 loop spans 14 amino acids. The CDR3 sequence is CASSLVASEETQYF. The CDR3 DNA reads TGTGCCAGCAGCTTGGTCGCCTCGGAAGAGACCCAGTACTTC.